The entry that follows covers one T cell receptor beta chain sequence. These data come from a study of blood T cell repertoires in COVID-19. The authors' processing: Estimates of nucleated cell counts were drawn from the amplification of reference gene primers. Produced via immunoSEQ multiplex PCR; TCRdb's table is partial and in-frame only. V and J calls and clone size are copied from that table; D and trimming were computed from the DNA. The sample lists 100,000 to 140,000 clones, roughly 90% seen once, with 4.5% to 5% in the top ten. The CDR3 has 17 residues. V was clipped by 0 bases and J by 2 bases, with 17 bases between them. CDR1 is SGHDT and CDR2 is YYEEEE in the germline V gene.

Specimen: peripheral blood. The V gene is TRBV5-6, the J gene TRBJ1-2; D is uncertain. The receptor was isolated from a man aged 35 to 55 with active or convalescent COVID-19. The CDR3 reads CASSLVSGHQGNYGYTF. The CDR3 DNA follows: TGTGCCAGCAGCTTGGTCTCTGGGCACCAAGGAAACTATGGCTACACCTTC.